The sequence of this T cell receptor (beta chain) was determined in a study of T cell repertoires in cytomegalovirus infection. Germline V CDR1 and CDR2: SQVTM, ANQGSEA. The CDR3 runs to 15 residues. Trimming left V 7 bases short and J 2 bases short, with 18 bases between. Remarks on this clonotype: The target antigen is unknown.

Study observations and caveats: HLA-C-restricted CMV-specific TCR beta clonotypes prevailed in the ex vivo response.

Via MiXCR, TCRdb re-called the reads, giving one row per CDR3 protein. There are about 230,000 distinct CDR3 sequences in the sample; approximately 22% occur only once, and over 15% lies in the top ten. Sequenced input: CD8+ T cells from PBMCs. The chain links TRBV29-1 to TRBJ2-1, with D perhaps TRBD2 (5 bases). This receptor was identified in a human donor in good health (CMV status not recorded). Some clones in this sample may be carry-over from other donors' samples. The CDR3 protein is CSAKRADFTYNEQFF. The CDR3, as DNA: TGCAGCGCCAAGCGTGCGGACTTCACCTACAATGAGCAGTTCTTC.